The next 16 T cell receptor beta chains were all read from a single sample in a study of blood T cell repertoires in COVID-19 (dated by TCRdb to 2019 to 2021). Library preparation employed the immunoSEQ multiplex PCR assay. In its TCRdb copy, this immuneACCESS table keeps in-frame sequences only and misses some clones. Where compared with another copy, unresolved V genes explain less than half of these, and the others have no known cause. The sample table holds approximately 260,000 clones, of which around 86% were seen once. Around 2% of the sample comes from the top ten. The specimen sequenced was peripheral blood. These TCRs come from a man aged 50 or older with acute or convalescent COVID-19.

The chain uses TRBV7-3 and TRBJ2-1, with no clear D. Germline CDR1 and CDR2: SGHTA and FQGTGA. The CDR3 loop spans 14 amino acids. V dropped 5 bases and J dropped 6 bases, with 14 bases sitting between them. CDR3 in amino acids: CASSPQAISNEQFF. DNA for the CDR3: TGTGCCAGCAGCCCCCAGGCCATATCCAATGAGCAGTTCTTC.

With regard to this clone: The same CDR3 can be traced to other DNA sequences in this sample. The chain links TRBV5-6 to TRBJ1-6; TRBD1 matches at 7 bases. CDR1 and CDR2 from the germline V gene are SGHDT and YYEEEE. The CDR3 sequence is 14 residues long. The ends lost 4 bases at V and 6 bases at J; junction bases unmatched: 4. The DNA for the CDR3 is TGTGCCAGCAGCCTGGGACAGAGTAATTCACCCCTCCACTTT. Translation: CASSLGQSNSPLHF.

The chain joins TRBV27 to TRBJ2-7, with 8 bases that match TRBD1. V was clipped by 6 bases and J by 6 bases; unmatched bases: 10. There are 14 residues in the CDR3. CDR1 is MNHEY, CDR2 SMNVEV, per germline (reference sequence). Written as DNA, the CDR3 is TGTGCCAGCAGCGAAACCGGGACAGGAAGCGAGCAGTACTTC. It encodes CASSETGTGSEQYF.

The CDR3 DNA reads TGTGCCAGCAACTTAGCGGGGGGGCCGCGAGAGACCCAGTACTTC. Translated: CASNLAGGPRETQYF. V gene TRBV6-5 combines with J gene TRBJ2-5; TRBD2 matches 11 bases. The J segment lost 4 bases and the V segment lost 7 bases, leaving 8 bases of the junction unmatched. Germline-derived CDR1 and CDR2 are MNHEY and SVGAGI. This CDR3 is 15 amino acids long.

The chain employs TRBV5-1 and TRBJ2-1; the D is unclear. Trimming took off 4 bases at V and 3 bases at J, with 5 bases between the two ends. The CDR3 totals 12 residues. Germline V lookup: CDR1 SGHRS, CDR2 YFSETQ. CDR3 in amino acids: CASSLNYNEQFF. Here the CDR3 DNA reads TGCGCCAGCAGCCTAAACTACAATGAGCAGTTCTTC.

J is TRBJ2-7 and V is TRBV30; D is perhaps TRBD2 (7 bases). CDR1 GTSNPN and CDR2 SVGIG come from the germline V gene (reference sequence). This CDR3 spans 14 amino acids. V was trimmed by 3 bases and J by 5 bases, leaving 17 bases between them. CDR3 residues: CAWRWAGASHEQYF. The CDR3 DNA is TGTGCCTGGAGATGGGCGGGGGCTTCCCACGAGCAGTACTTC.

The chain is built from TRBV3-1 (or the pseudogene TRBV3-2) and TRBJ1-1; D may be TRBD1 (5 bases). Germline values: CDR1 LGHDT, CDR2 YNNKEL (reference sequence). The V and J ends lost 1 base and 3 bases respectively, with 9 bases between them. The CDR3 spans 14 residues. CDR3 residues: CASSQVIRDTEAFF. CDR3 DNA sequence: TGTGCCAGCAGCCAAGTAATCAGGGACACTGAAGCTTTCTTT.

This chain uses TRBV9 with TRBJ2-3, with 16 positions matching TRBD2. Germline V CDR1 and CDR2: SGDLS, YYNGEE. V was pared by 4 bases and J by 0 bases, with 5 bases of the junction left unmatched. The CDR3 runs 18 residues. The CDR3 bases are TGTGCCAGCAGCATGGGACTAGCGGGGGGGCTGAGCACAGATACGCAGTATTTT. Translation: CASSMGLAGGLSTDTQYF.

The chain has TRBV10-2 and TRBJ2-1; possible D gene TRBD2, 6 bases. The CDR3 has 14 amino acids. Trimming pared 6 bases from V and 8 bases from J, leaving 17 bases between. The germline gives CDR1 WSHSY, CDR2 SAAADI. The CDR3 spells CASSFGRGRDEQFF. CDR3 DNA: TGCGCCAGCAGCTTCGGGCGGGGCAGGGATGAGCAGTTCTTC.

This clone was counted once. This chain joins TRBV6-5 and TRBJ2-7; D ambiguous. V lost 6 bases, J lost 2 bases, and 8 bases lay in between. Germline V lookup: CDR1 MNHEY, CDR2 SVGAGI. This CDR3 is built from 12 residues. CDR3 residues: CASSRSPYEQYF. The CDR3 nucleotides read TGTGCCAGCAGCAGAAGTCCCTACGAGCAGTACTTC.

The J gene is TRBJ1-5, the V gene TRBV6-5; D unresolved. V shed 5 bases and J shed 3 bases, with 8 bases lying between them. This CDR3 comprises 13 residues. Germline-derived CDR1 and CDR2 are MNHEY and SVGAGI. The CDR3: CASSPVVNQPQHF. The CDR3 DNA follows: TGTGCCAGCAGTCCCGTAGTCAATCAGCCCCAGCATTTT.

V is TRBV12-5 and J is TRBJ1-2; the D gene is possibly TRBD1 (6 bases). This CDR3 is 16 amino acids long. V gave up 7 bases and J gave up 0 bases, with 18 bases separating them. Per germline, CDR1 LGHNT and CDR2 FRNRAP. CDR3 sequence reads: CASAWGGRPANYGYTF. CDR3 DNA sequence: TGTGCTAGTGCCTGGGGGGGGCGCCCGGCTAACTATGGCTACACCTTC.

This chain uses TRBV6-5 with TRBJ2-7, with D unresolved. Germline loops: CDR1 MNHEY, CDR2 SVGAGI. CDR3 length equals 11 residues. The ends were cut back, 8 bases at V and 1 base at J, with 6 bases in the middle. The CDR3 nucleotides are TGTGCCAGCGGGCCGTCCTACGAGCAGTACTTC. Translating gives CASGPSYEQYF.

The CDR3 sequence: CASSSRTGNDEQYF. Here the CDR3 DNA reads TGTGCCAGCAGCTCCAGGACAGGGAACGACGAGCAGTACTTC. J is TRBJ2-7 and V is TRBV11-3, with 8 positions matching TRBD1. J gave up 5 bases and V 4 bases, and 7 bases lay outside the gene matches. The CDR3 runs 14 residues. Germline-derived CDR1 and CDR2 are SGHNT and YENEEA.

The V gene is TRBV18, the J gene TRBJ2-6, with 9 bases aligning to TRBD1. CDR3 size: 16 residues. The germline CDR1 and CDR2 sequences are KGHSH and LQKENI. V was pared by 3 bases and J by 3 bases, with 3 bases of the junction left unmatched. The chain's CDR3 is CASSPGTGFGANVLTF. The CDR3, as DNA: TGTGCCAGCTCACCCGGGACAGGGTTTGGGGCCAACGTCCTGACTTTC.

The V gene is TRBV10-3, the J gene TRBJ1-1, with 9 bases that match TRBD1. CDR3 length: 16 amino acids. Trimming took 5 bases from V and 1 from J; bases not matched to a gene: 8. In germline, CDR1 is ENHRY, CDR2 SYGVKD. CDR3 sequence: CAISTTGGLGNTEAFF. CDR3 DNA sequence: TGTGCCATCAGTACTACAGGGGGCCTGGGGAACACTGAAGCTTTCTTT.